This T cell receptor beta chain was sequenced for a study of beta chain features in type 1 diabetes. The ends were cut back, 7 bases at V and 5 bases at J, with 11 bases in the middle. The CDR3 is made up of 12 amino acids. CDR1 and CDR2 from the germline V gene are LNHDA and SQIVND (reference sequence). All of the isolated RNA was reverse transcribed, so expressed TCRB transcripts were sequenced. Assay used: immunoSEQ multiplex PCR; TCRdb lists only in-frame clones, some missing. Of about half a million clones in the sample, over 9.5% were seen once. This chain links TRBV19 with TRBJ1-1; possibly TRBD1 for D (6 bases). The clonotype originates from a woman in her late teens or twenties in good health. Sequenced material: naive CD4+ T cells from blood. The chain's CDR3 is CASTWGLTEAFF. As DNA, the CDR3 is TGTGCCAGTACATGGGGGCTTACTGAAGCTTTCTTT.